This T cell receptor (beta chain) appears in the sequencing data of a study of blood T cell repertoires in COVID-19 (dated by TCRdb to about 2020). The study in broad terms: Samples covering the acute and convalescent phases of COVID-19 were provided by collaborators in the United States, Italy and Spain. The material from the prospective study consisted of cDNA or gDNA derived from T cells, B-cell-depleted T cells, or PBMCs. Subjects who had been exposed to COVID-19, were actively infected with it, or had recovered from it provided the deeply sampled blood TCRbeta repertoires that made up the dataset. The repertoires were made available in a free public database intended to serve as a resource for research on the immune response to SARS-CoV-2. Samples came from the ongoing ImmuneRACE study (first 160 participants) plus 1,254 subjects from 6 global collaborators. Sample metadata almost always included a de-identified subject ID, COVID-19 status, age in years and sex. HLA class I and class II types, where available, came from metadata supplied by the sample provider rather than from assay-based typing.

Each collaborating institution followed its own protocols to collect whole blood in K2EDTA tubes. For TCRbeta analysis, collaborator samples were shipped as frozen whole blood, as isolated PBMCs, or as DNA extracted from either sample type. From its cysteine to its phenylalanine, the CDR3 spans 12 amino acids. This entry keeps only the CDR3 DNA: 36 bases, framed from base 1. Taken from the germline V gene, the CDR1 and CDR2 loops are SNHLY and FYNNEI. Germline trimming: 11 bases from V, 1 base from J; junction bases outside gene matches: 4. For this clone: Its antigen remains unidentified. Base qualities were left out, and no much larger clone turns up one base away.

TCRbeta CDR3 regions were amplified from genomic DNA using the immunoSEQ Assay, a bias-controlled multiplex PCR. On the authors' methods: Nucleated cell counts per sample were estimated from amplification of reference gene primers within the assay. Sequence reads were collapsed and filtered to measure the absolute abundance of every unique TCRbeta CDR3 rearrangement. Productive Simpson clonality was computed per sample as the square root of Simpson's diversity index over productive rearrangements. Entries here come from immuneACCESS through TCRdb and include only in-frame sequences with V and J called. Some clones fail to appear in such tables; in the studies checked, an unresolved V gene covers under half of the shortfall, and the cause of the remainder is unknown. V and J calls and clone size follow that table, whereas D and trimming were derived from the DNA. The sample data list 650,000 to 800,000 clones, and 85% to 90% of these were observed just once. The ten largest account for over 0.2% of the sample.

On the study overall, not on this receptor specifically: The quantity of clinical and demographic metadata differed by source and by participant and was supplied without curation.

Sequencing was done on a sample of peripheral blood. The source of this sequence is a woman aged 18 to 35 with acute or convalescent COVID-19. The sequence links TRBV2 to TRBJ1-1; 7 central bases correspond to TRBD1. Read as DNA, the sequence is TGTGCCGAACAGGGGAGGAACACTGAAGCTTTCTTT. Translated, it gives CAEQGRNTEAFF.